This entry lists 23 T cell receptor beta chains sequenced from one sample in a study of graft-versus-host responses after intestinal transplantation. These receptors have no identified antigens. Here immunoSEQ multiplex PCR was the method, and the copy in TCRdb shows in-frame clones only, minus some. The sample yields 80,000 to 100,000 clones, around 83% seen once. The sample in question was unstimulated CD8+ T cells sorted from spleen or lymph node cells, obtained before intestinal transplant. The receptor source for this set is a human donor who received an intestinal transplant.

This chain uses TRBV2 with TRBJ1-6; 7 bases line up with TRBD1. From germline, CDR1 is SNHLY and CDR2 FYNNEI. The ends lost 6 bases at V and 0 bases at J; junction bases unmatched: 5. The CDR3 covers 16 residues. CDR3: CASRIGQDSYNSPLHF. The CDR3 coding sequence is TGTGCCAGCAGGATTGGACAGGACTCCTATAATTCACCCCTCCACTTT.

The chain combines TRBV6-5 with TRBJ1-2; D is possibly TRBD1 (6 bases). The germline V gene has CDR1 MNHEY and CDR2 SVGAGI. The CDR3 length is 15 residues. V gave up 1 base and J gave up 5 bases, with 14 bases separating them. CDR3 protein: CASSYFRGIRYGYTF. The CDR3 DNA is TGTGCCAGCAGTTACTTCAGGGGCATTCGGTATGGCTACACCTTC.

The chain employs TRBV4-1 and TRBJ2-5; tentatively, D is TRBD1 (6 bases). The CDR3 runs 16 residues. Deletions cut 0 bases from V and 1 base from J, with 12 bases between. CDR1 and CDR2 (germline): MGHRA, YSYEKL. The DNA of the CDR3 is TGCGCCAGCAGCCAAGAAACCTGGACAGCCCAAGAGACCCAGTACTTC. The encoded protein is CASSQETWTAQETQYF.

The chain has TRBV28 and TRBJ2-1; 9 bases are a match to TRBD2. The CDR3 has 14 residues. The germline V gene has CDR1 MDHEN and CDR2 SYDVKM. Trimming cost V 4 bases and J 8 bases; bases outside gene matches: 6. CDR3 residues: CASSSSGIGDEQFF. CDR3 sequence (DNA): TGTGCCAGCAGTTCTAGCGGGATAGGGGATGAGCAGTTCTTC.

The chain is built from TRBV18 and TRBJ2-3, with D possibly TRBD1 on 5 matching bases. The CDR3 is 14 residues long. Deletions cut 0 bases from V and 4 bases from J, with 8 bases between. Germline V gene sequence: CDR1 KGHSH, CDR2 LQKENI. In DNA form, the CDR3 reads TGTGCCAGCTCACCACCTGCAGGGCCAGATACGCAGTATTTT. Translated: CASSPPAGPDTQYF.

J is TRBJ2-3 and V is TRBV6-6, with D possibly being TRBD2 (6 bases). There are 14 residues in the CDR3. Germline V gives CDR1 MNHNY, CDR2 SVGAGI (reference sequence). The ends were cut back, 2 bases at V and 4 bases at J, with 10 bases in the middle. This CDR3 reads CASSYESGADTQYF. In DNA, the CDR3 is TGTGCCAGCAGTTACGAGTCGGGAGCAGATACGCAGTATTTT.

J is TRBJ2-1 and V is TRBV2, with 8 positions matching TRBD2. The germline gives CDR1 SNHLY, CDR2 FYNNEI. V gave up 10 bases and J gave up 7 bases; unmatched junction bases: 12. The CDR3 runs to 14 residues. The DNA for the CDR3 is TGTGCCATACCTCGGGGGGGTCCGTGGAATGAGCAGTTCTTC. This translates into CAIPRGGPWNEQFF.

This clone was seen once. V usage is TRBV5-8 and J usage is TRBJ2-7, with D possibly being TRBD1 (6 bases). Deletions cut 2 bases from V and 5 bases from J, with 20 bases between. Germline V gene lookup returns CDR1 SGHTS and CDR2 YDEGEE. This CDR3 is 16 amino acids long. The CDR3 here is CASSLGHRQDCNEQYF. In DNA, the CDR3 is TGTGCCAGCAGCTTAGGACATCGACAGGATTGTAACGAGCAGTACTTC.

The chain recombines TRBV7-3 with TRBJ2-1; TRBD2 agrees at 8 bases. V shed 3 bases, J shed 4 bases, and the junction held 5 bases outside the gene matches. Per germline, CDR1 SGHTA and CDR2 FQGTGA. CDR3 length equals 15 residues. CDR3 in amino acids: CASSLAGGAYNEQFF. In DNA, the CDR3 is TGTGCCAGCAGCTTGGCGGGAGGAGCGTACAATGAGCAGTTCTTC.

The chain employs TRBV2 and TRBJ2-7, with 7 bases lining up with TRBD1. The CDR3 extends over 15 amino acids. Trimming cost V 0 bases and J 7 bases; bases outside gene matches: 9. Germline V CDR1 and CDR2: SNHLY, FYNNEI. Here the CDR3 reads CASSEAIEGAGEQYF. For the CDR3, the DNA is TGTGCCAGCAGTGAAGCTATAGAGGGGGCTGGTGAGCAGTACTTC.

This clone was detected only once. The gene calls are TRBV30 and TRBJ1-5, with D perhaps TRBD1 (5 bases). The germline V and J ends were trimmed by 1 base and 0 bases, with 10 bases remaining between them. The CDR3 is made up of 15 amino acids. Germline CDR1 reads GTSNPN; CDR2 reads SVGIG (reference sequence). For the CDR3, the DNA is TGTGCCTGGAGTGGGGGGGAGTATAGCAATCAGCCCCAGCATTTT. Amino acid sequence: CAWSGGEYSNQPQHF.

The chain couples TRBV2 to TRBJ2-4, with a weak D call TRBD1 (5 bases). Per germline, CDR1 SNHLY and CDR2 FYNNEI. V was cut by 4 bases and J by 7 bases, with 11 bases left in between. This CDR3 has 13 residues. CDR3 sequence (DNA): TGTGCCAGCAGTGTCTGGCAGGGTAACATTCAGTACTTC. Amino acid sequence: CASSVWQGNIQYF. Filled out from reference TRBV2 and TRBJ2-4, the complete variable domain reads EPEVTQTPSHQVTQMGQEVILRCVPISNHLYFYWYRQILGQKVEFLVSFYNNEISEKSEIFDDQFSVERPDGSNFTLKIRSTKLEDSAMYFCASSVWQGNIQYFGAGTRLSVL.

The CDR3 nucleotides are TGTGCCAGCAGCTGGGGGACAGAAGACAATGAGCAGTTCTTC. This gives the protein CASSWGTEDNEQFF. The genes are TRBV5-4 and TRBJ2-1, with TRBD1 matching 7 bases. V lost 3 bases and J lost 5; bases outside the gene matches: 5. Germline V lookup: CDR1 SGHNT, CDR2 YYREEE (reference sequence). The CDR3 extends over 14 amino acids.

In this sample, this clone turned up once. V usage is TRBV9 and J usage is TRBJ2-6, with D unresolved. The CDR3 is 16 residues long. V was pared by 3 bases and J by 0 bases, with 10 bases between. CDR1 and CDR2 (germline): SGDLS, YYNGEE. The DNA of the CDR3 is TGTGCCAGCAGCGGATCCGGTAGCTCTGGGGCCAACGTCCTGACTTTC. It codes for CASSGSGSSGANVLTF.

The J gene is TRBJ2-7, the V gene TRBV4-1; no reliable D call. Germline CDR1 reads MGHRA; CDR2 reads YSYEKL. This CDR3 region has 13 residues. The V and J ends lost 0 bases and 0 bases respectively, with 3 bases between them. DNA of the CDR3: TGCGCCAGCAGCCAAGAGACCTCCTACGAGCAGTACTTC. The encoded protein is CASSQETSYEQYF.

The chain uses TRBV19 and TRBJ1-5; D uncertain. CDR1 is LNHDA, CDR2 SQIVND, per germline (reference sequence). The ends were cut back, 7 bases at V and 4 bases at J, with 8 bases in the middle. The CDR3 contains 12 residues. CDR3 nucleotides: TGTGCCAGTACCCTGGGGAATCAGCCCCAGCATTTT. Translation: CASTLGNQPQHF. Based on the CDR3 plus reference TRBV19 and TRBJ1-5, the full variable domain is DGGITQSPKYLFRKEGQNVTLSCEQNLNHDAMYWYRQDPGQGLRLIYYSQIVNDFQKGDIAEGYSVSREKKESFPLTVTSAQKNPTAFYLCASTLGNQPQHFGDGTRLSIL.

The J gene is TRBJ1-1, the V gene TRBV7-4; 9 positions match TRBD1. The CDR3 covers 16 residues. The J segment lost 0 bases and the V segment lost 4 bases, leaving 6 bases of the junction unmatched. Germline V CDR1 and CDR2: SGHVT, SQSDAQ. The CDR3 nucleotides read TGTGCCAGCAGCTCCCAACAGGGGGCCTTGAACACTGAAGCTTTCTTT. As protein: CASSSQQGALNTEAFF.

This chain uses TRBV28 with TRBJ1-3; D gene ambiguous. Germline V gene sequence: CDR1 MDHEN, CDR2 SYDVKM. CDR3 length equals 15 residues. V dropped 7 bases and J dropped 0 bases, with 13 bases sitting between them. CDR3 protein: CASTLWAVSGNTIYF. Here the CDR3 DNA reads TGTGCCAGCACCCTCTGGGCAGTCTCTGGAAACACCATATATTTT.

This chain uses TRBV27 with TRBJ1-1, with D tentatively TRBD1 (5 bases). Germline values: CDR1 MNHEY, CDR2 SMNVEV (reference sequence). The V and J ends lost 0 bases and 1 base respectively, with 12 bases between them. There are 16 residues in the CDR3. CDR3 DNA: TGTGCCAGCAGTTTATCTGGCGGGGGTACGAACACTGAAGCTTTCTTT. Its translation: CASSLSGGGTNTEAFF.

The chain joins TRBV10-3 to TRBJ2-3; D uncertain. CDR3 size: 14 residues. CDR1 and CDR2 (germline): ENHRY, SYGVKD. The V end lost 4 bases, the J end lost 6 bases, and 14 bases lay between the germline ends. CDR3 protein: CAISVKYGVDTQYF. CDR3 coding DNA: TGTGCCATCAGTGTGAAGTATGGGGTGGATACGCAGTATTTT.

This sequence joins TRBV6-5 and TRBJ1-6; a weak D match, TRBD1 (5 bases). Trimming pared 2 bases from V and 3 bases from J, leaving 11 bases between. The CDR3 consists of 16 residues. Germline-derived CDR1 and CDR2 are MNHEY and SVGAGI. CDR3 residues: CASSYRGWVYNSPLHF. DNA of the CDR3: TGTGCCAGCAGTTACAGGGGATGGGTCTATAATTCACCCCTCCACTTT.

This clone was observed a handful of times. V is TRBV6-1 and J is TRBJ2-7, with TRBD1 matching 7 bases. CDR1 is MNHNS and CDR2 is SASEGT in the germline V gene. J gave up 4 bases and V 4 bases, and 4 bases lay outside the gene matches. The CDR3 contains 13 residues. CDR3 sequence reads: CASSVYRGYEQYF. CDR3 bases: TGTGCCAGCAGTGTTTACAGGGGTTACGAGCAGTACTTC.

CDR3 loop: CASSFRTGVTEAFF. The CDR3 region has the DNA TGTGCCAGCAGCTTCAGGACAGGGGTCACTGAAGCTTTCTTT. J is TRBJ1-1 and V is TRBV5-5; 9 bases are a match to TRBD1. V lost 2 bases to trimming and J lost 4 bases; unmatched junction nucleotides: 3. CDR1 SGHKS and CDR2 YYEKEE come from the germline V gene (reference sequence). The CDR3 sequence is 14 residues long.